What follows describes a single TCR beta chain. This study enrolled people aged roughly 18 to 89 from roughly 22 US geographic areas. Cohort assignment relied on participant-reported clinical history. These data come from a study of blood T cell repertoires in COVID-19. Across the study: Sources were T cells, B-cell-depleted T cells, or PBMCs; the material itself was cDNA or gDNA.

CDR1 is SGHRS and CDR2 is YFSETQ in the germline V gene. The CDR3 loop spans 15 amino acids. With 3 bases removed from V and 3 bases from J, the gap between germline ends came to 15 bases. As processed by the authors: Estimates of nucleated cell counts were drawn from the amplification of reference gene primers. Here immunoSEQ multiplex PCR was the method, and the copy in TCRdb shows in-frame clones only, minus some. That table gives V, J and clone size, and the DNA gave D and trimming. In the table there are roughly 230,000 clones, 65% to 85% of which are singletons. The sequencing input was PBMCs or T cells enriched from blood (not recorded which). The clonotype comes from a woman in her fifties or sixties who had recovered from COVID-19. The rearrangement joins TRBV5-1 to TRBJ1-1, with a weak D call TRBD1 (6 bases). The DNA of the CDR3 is TGCGCCAGCAGCTACTACAGGGCAGCCGACACTGAAGCTTTCTTT. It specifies CASSYYRAADTEAFF.